Each of the 25 T cell receptor beta chains below was sequenced from the same sample in a study of glioma-infiltrating T cells after dendritic cell vaccination. TCRdb's table, derived via immunoSEQ multiplex PCR, lists solely in-frame clones and lacks some. The sample records about 99,000 clones, more than 80% being singletons. The starting material was blood, obtained before dendritic cell vaccination. These receptors originate from a human donor with glioblastoma.

The V call is TRBV30, the J call TRBJ2-7; TRBD1 agrees at 8 bases. Germline V gene lookup returns CDR1 GTSNPN and CDR2 SVGIG (reference sequence). This CDR3 contains 13 residues. Unmatched junction bases numbered 3, after V lost 1 base and J lost 4 bases. The CDR3 loop is CAWSEDREYEQYF. The DNA for the CDR3 is TGTGCCTGGAGTGAGGACAGGGAATACGAGCAGTACTTC. The whole variable domain, filled in from reference TRBV30 and TRBJ2-7, reads SQTIHQWPATLVQPVGSPLSLECTVEGTSNPNLYWYRQAAGRGLQLLFYSVGIGQISSEVPQNLSASRPQDRQFILSSKKLLLSDSGFYLCAWSEDREYEQYFGPGTRLTVT.

The count of this clone is one. The chain is built from TRBV18 and TRBJ2-5, with a possible D match to TRBD2 (5 bases). Between the trimmed V and J ends, which lost 4 bases and 0 bases, there was a span of 9 bases. CDR3 length equals 14 residues. The germline CDR1 and CDR2 sequences are KGHSH and LQKENI. The CDR3 region is CASSQEADQETQYF. The CDR3 coding sequence is TGTGCCAGCTCACAGGAGGCGGACCAAGAGACCCAGTACTTC.

The chain carries TRBV9 and TRBJ2-7, with a weak D call TRBD1 (6 bases). The CDR3 spans 13 residues. Trimming stripped 3 bases from V and 2 bases from J, with 9 bases between. Germline CDR1 SGDLS, CDR2 YYNGEE. CDR3 nucleotide sequence: TGTGCCAGCAGCGCCGGGACAACCTACGAGCAGTACTTC. This sequence encodes CASSAGTTYEQYF.

The gene calls are TRBV27 and TRBJ1-2; TRBD1 might be the D (6 bases). The CDR3 contains 15 residues. Germline values: CDR1 MNHEY, CDR2 SMNVEV (reference sequence). Trimming removed 5 bases from V and 6 bases from J, with 19 bases in between. The CDR3 protein is CASSPRDKPADGYTF. The CDR3 coding sequence is TGTGCCAGCAGTCCCAGGGACAAGCCGGCAGATGGCTACACCTTC.

The rearrangement links TRBV19 to TRBJ1-2; 7 nucleotides agree with TRBD1. V lost 4 bases and J lost 3; bases outside the gene matches: 2. CDR1 is LNHDA, CDR2 SQIVND, per germline (reference sequence). There are 13 residues in the CDR3. This CDR3 is CASSTDRYYGYTF. The DNA for the CDR3 is TGTGCCAGTAGTACGGACAGGTACTATGGCTACACCTTC.

The chain is built from TRBV19 and TRBJ1-2; 10 bases agree with TRBD1. Germline V lookup: CDR1 LNHDA, CDR2 SQIVND (reference sequence). The CDR3 extends over 16 amino acids. With V trimmed by 4 bases and J by 0 bases, 5 bases remained unmatched. The CDR3: CASSRKDRGSNYGYTF. CDR3 bases: TGTGCCAGTAGTAGGAAGGACAGGGGGTCTAACTATGGCTACACCTTC.

A remark on this clone: This specimen includes other DNA sequences encoding the same CDR3. This chain uses TRBV6-1 with TRBJ2-3; 9 nucleotides align to TRBD1. Germline CDR1 MNHNS, CDR2 SASEGT. CDR3 size: 13 residues. V lost 6 bases and J lost 4; bases outside the gene matches: 2. The CDR3 reads CASRDRGADTQYF. CDR3 coding DNA: TGTGCCAGCAGGGACAGGGGTGCAGATACGCAGTATTTT.

This clone appeared once. This rearrangement joins TRBV12-5 to TRBJ2-3; 7 bases fit TRBD1. Per the germline V gene, CDR1 is LGHNT and CDR2 is FRNRAP. This CDR3 is 14 amino acids long. Losses at the gene ends were 6 bases for V and 2 bases for J; bases not matched to a gene: 5. CDR3 amino acids: CASGAGGYTDTQYF. The CDR3, as DNA: TGTGCTAGTGGCGCAGGGGGATACACAGATACGCAGTATTTT.

The CDR3 loop reads CASSYSGGEDTEAFF. The CDR3, as DNA: TGTGCCAGCAGTTACTCGGGGGGGGAGGACACTGAAGCTTTCTTT. V and J are TRBV6-6 and TRBJ1-1; a possible D gene is TRBD1 (5 bases). Trimming shortened V by 0 bases and J by 3 bases, and 11 bases separated the two germline ends. Germline V gene sequence: CDR1 MNHNY, CDR2 SVGAGI (reference sequence). This CDR3 has 15 amino acids.

The chain employs TRBV29-1 and TRBJ2-2; 7 positions match TRBD1. V shed 7 bases, J shed 0 bases, and the junction held 5 bases outside the gene matches. The CDR3 length is 14 residues. CDR1 and CDR2 (germline): SQVTM, ANQGSEA. The CDR3 DNA is TGCAGCGGTCCGGGACAGCCGAACACCGGGGAGCTGTTTTTT. As protein: CSGPGQPNTGELFF.

The chain couples TRBV12-5 to TRBJ2-2; TRBD2 is a possible D gene (6 bases). CDR3 length: 13 residues. The germline V gene encodes CDR1 LGHNT and CDR2 FRNRAP. Between the trimmed V and J ends, which lost 7 bases and 6 bases, there was a span of 12 bases. The CDR3 spells CASEDRLAGELFF. For the CDR3, the DNA is TGTGCTAGTGAGGATAGACTAGCCGGGGAGCTGTTTTTT. Supplemented by reference TRBV12-5 and TRBJ2-2, the full variable domain reads DARVTQTPRHKVTEMGQEVTMRCQPILGHNTVFWYRQTMMQGLELLAYFRNRAPLDDSGMPKDRFSAEMPDATLATLKIQPSEPRDSAVYFCASEDRLAGELFFGEGSRLTVL.

This clone was detected once. The rearrangement joins TRBV27 to TRBJ1-2, with a tentative D call TRBD1 (6 bases). Germline assignment: CDR1 MNHEY and CDR2 SMNVEV (reference sequence). V was trimmed by 2 bases and J by 3 bases, leaving 13 bases between them. The CDR3 has 15 amino acids. The CDR3 nucleotides are TGTGCCAGCAGTTTACAGGCAGGGGAAGACTATGGCTACACCTTC. This codes for CASSLQAGEDYGYTF.

The chain is built from TRBV5-1 and TRBJ1-4; TRBD1 might be the D (6 bases). Per germline, CDR1 SGHRS and CDR2 YFSETQ. Deletions cut 4 bases from V and 5 bases from J, with 18 bases between. The CDR3 contains 16 residues. The CDR3 DNA is TGCGCCAGCAGCCCGAACTCTCAGGGGTGGAATGAAAAACTGTTTTTT. Its protein product is CASSPNSQGWNEKLFF.

This sequence joins TRBV2 and TRBJ2-2, with TRBD2 as a possible D gene (5 bases). CDR1 is SNHLY and CDR2 is FYNNEI in the germline V gene. Trimming shortened V by 10 bases and J by 7 bases, and 16 bases separated the two germline ends. This CDR3 is 13 amino acids long. The CDR3 DNA reads TGTGCCACGGCCCGGAGGTACGGCGGGGAGCTGTTTTTT. The encoded protein is CATARRYGGELFF.

J is TRBJ2-4 and V is TRBV7-2; TRBD2 is a possible D gene (6 bases). Germline CDR1 SGHTA, CDR2 FQGNSA. Between the trimmed V and J ends, which lost 5 bases and 5 bases, there was a span of 13 bases. The length of the CDR3 is 14 residues. CDR3 coding DNA: TGTGCCAGCAGCCAGAGGGGAGGTGAAAACATTCAGTACTTC. Its translation: CASSQRGGENIQYF.

This clone was detected once. This chain joins TRBV30 and TRBJ2-4; 7 nucleotides align to TRBD1. The length of the CDR3 is 14 residues. Germline lookup yields CDR1 GTSNPN and CDR2 SVGIG (reference sequence). V was pared by 4 bases and J by 8 bases, with 11 bases of the junction left unmatched. The CDR3 here is CAWKQGLPFDIQYF. The CDR3 DNA follows: TGTGCCTGGAAACAGGGGCTCCCCTTCGACATTCAGTACTTC.

This rearrangement joins TRBV2 to TRBJ1-2; the D gene is possibly TRBD1 (5 bases). The CDR3 sequence is 13 residues long. V was shortened by 5 bases and J by 4 bases, with 11 bases between the two germline ends. Germline assignment: CDR1 SNHLY and CDR2 FYNNEI. CDR3 region: CASSWGVGYGYTF. The CDR3 DNA reads as TGTGCCAGCAGTTGGGGGGTGGGCTATGGCTACACCTTC.

This clone was seen only a few times. The germline gene is not matched at one end of the junction; a read error may be the cause. The same CDR3 is also encoded by other DNA sequences in this sample. The chain is built from TRBV7-8 and TRBJ1-4; D uncertain. CDR3 size: 13 residues. Germline assignment: CDR1 SGHVS and CDR2 FQNEAQ. The CDR3 reads CASSPRPGEKLFF. Written as DNA, the CDR3 is TGTGCTAGCAGCCCGAGGCCGGGTGAAAAACTGTTTTTT.

As for this clone: The junction differs from germline at one of its ends, possibly a read error. The chain links TRBV7-9 to TRBJ1-2, with TRBD1 as a possible D gene (6 bases). The CDR3 is made up of 14 amino acids. Germline assignment: CDR1 SEHNR and CDR2 FQNEAQ (reference sequence). The CDR3 protein is CASTLMGTLNGYTF. CDR3 bases: TGTGCCAGCACCTTAATGGGGACACTTAATGGCTACACCTTC.

This clone was recorded only once. The rearrangement links TRBV19 to TRBJ2-3; 11 bases line up with TRBD2. V was pared by 4 bases and J by 0 bases, with 6 bases of the junction left unmatched. The germline V gene has CDR1 LNHDA and CDR2 SQIVND (reference sequence). CDR3 length: 17 amino acids. The CDR3 nucleotides are TGTGCCAGTAGTAGTCTAGCGGGGGGTTCTAGCACAGATACGCAGTATTTT. Translation: CASSSLAGGSSTDTQYF.

This clone was seen a few times. This chain links TRBV5-4 with TRBJ2-1; the D gene is possibly TRBD1 (5 bases). The CDR3 length is 14 residues. Germline V CDR1 and CDR2: SGHNT, YYREEE (reference sequence). V lost 4 bases, J lost 10 bases, and 18 bases lay in between. The CDR3 nucleotides read TGTGCCAGCAGCCCCGACAGTCCCAACGGAGAGCAGTTCTTC. Translation gives CASSPDSPNGEQFF.

Here the CDR3 DNA reads TGTGCCAGCAGCTTGGTCAGGGGTATTTCCTTTGGCACAGATACGCAGTATTTT. This encodes CASSLVRGISFGTDTQYF. The rearrangement uses TRBV5-6 and TRBJ2-3, with D maybe TRBD1 (6 bases). Trimming took 0 bases from V and 1 from J, leaving 18 bases between them. CDR3 length: 18 residues. Germline CDR1 and CDR2: SGHDT and YYEEEE.

The V gene is TRBV2, the J gene TRBJ2-2; TRBD2 agrees at 8 bases. V was pared by 6 bases and J by 8 bases, with 11 bases of the junction left unmatched. The germline V gene has CDR1 SNHLY and CDR2 FYNNEI. The CDR3 spans 15 residues. CDR3 residues: CASSPSRGGQGELFF. The CDR3, as DNA: TGTGCCAGCAGCCCGTCACGGGGGGGTCAAGGGGAGCTGTTTTTT.

The CDR3 sequence is CASSVGQRTYNEQFF. In nucleotides, the CDR3 is TGTGCCAGCAGCGTAGGACAGAGAACCTACAATGAGCAGTTCTTC. The chain links TRBV9 to TRBJ2-1; possible D gene TRBD1, 5 bases. CDR3 size: 15 residues. CDR1 is SGDLS and CDR2 is YYNGEE in the germline V gene. Trimming removed 0 bases from V and 2 bases from J, with 9 bases in between.

To note about this clone: Within the sample, other DNA sequences also encode this same CDR3. This chain uses TRBV30 with TRBJ1-2, with TRBD1 identical over 7 bases. The germline CDR1 and CDR2 sequences are GTSNPN and SVGIG (reference sequence). V shed 0 bases and J 4 bases; nucleotides not matched to a gene: 2. The CDR3 contains 13 residues. The CDR3, as DNA: TGTGCCTGGAGTGTCGGGGACAGCTATGGCTACACCTTC. Translating it yields CAWSVGDSYGYTF. The full variable domain, in which reference TRBV30 and TRBJ1-2 provide the parts outside the CDR3, is SQTIHQWPATLVQPVGSPLSLECTVEGTSNPNLYWYRQAAGRGLQLLFYSVGIGQISSEVPQNLSASRPQDRQFILSSKKLLLSDSGFYLCAWSVGDSYGYTFGSGTRLTVV.